The clone carrying this TCR beta chain was counted only a few times. As yet, its antigen is unknown. The CDR3 loop spans 15 amino acids. V was pared by 2 bases and J by 5 bases, with 3 bases of the junction left unmatched. Germline lookup yields CDR1 SGHTA and CDR2 FQGNSA. Sequencing of cultured CD4+ T cell DNA used the Oncomine TCR Beta short-read assay. Genomic DNA from cultured CD4+ T cells was extracted. MiXCR, run by TCRdb on the PCR reads, gives a single entry per CDR3 protein. The sample yields 15,000 to 20,000 distinct CDR3 sequences, less than 50% seen once. Treatment denoted: roughly nine-day PBMC culture with coronavirus spike peptide pools or control peptides (ViraFEST assay). Under the ViraFEST approach, antigen-specific T cells were expanded with peptide pools and TCRs subsequently sequenced. A negative selection step was used to isolate CD4+ T cells once culture had run for 10 to 11 days.

This sample was taken from a study of vaccination and CD4 T cells after COVID-19. The origin of this receptor is a human donor who had recovered from COVID-19. The chain links TRBV7-2 to TRBJ1-6, with 7 bases fitting TRBD1. The sequencing used CD4+ T cells from blood, cultured in vitro, collected after SARS-CoV-2 vaccination. The CDR3 DNA sequence: TGTGCCAGCAGCTTATATGGGACAGATAATTCACCCCTCCACTTT. This encodes CASSLYGTDNSPLHF. The entire variable domain, with the rest obtained from reference TRBV7-2 and TRBJ1-6, is as follows: GAGVSQSPSNKVTEKGKDVELRCDPISGHTALYWYRQSLGQGLEFLIYFQGNSAPDKSGLPSDRFSAERTGGSVSTLTIQRTQQEDSAVYLCASSLYGTDNSPLHFGNGTRLTVT.